The present T cell receptor (beta chain) was sequenced within a study of blood T cell repertoires in COVID-19. On the study more broadly: Donors in the United States, Italy and Spain gave samples during acute or convalescent COVID-19.

Libraries were prepared by immunoSEQ multiplex PCR; TCRdb keeps only in-frame clonotypes and omits some of them. The profile shows approximately 22,000 clones, about 92% of them singletons. This receptor was taken from a man between 65 and 80 years old with active COVID-19. The sample consisted of peripheral blood.

The CDR3 DNA reads as TGCGCCAGCAGCCAACACGGGACTACTAGGGACAATGAGCAGTTCTTC. This sequence encodes CASSQHGTTRDNEQFF. V gene TRBV4-1 combines with J gene TRBJ2-1, with 7 bases fitting TRBD2. This CDR3 has 16 residues. Per the germline V gene, CDR1 is MGHRA and CDR2 is YSYEKL. Germline trimming cut 2 bases from V and 5 bases from J; bases unmatched to any gene: 9.